This T cell receptor beta chain was captured by sequencing in a study of blood T cell repertoires in COVID-19. Across the whole study: Sample material is recorded as cDNA or gDNA derived from T cells, B-cell-depleted T cells, or PBMCs.

Profiled with immunoSEQ multiplex PCR; TCRdb holds only in-frame clones, not every one. The sample records 80,000 to 95,000 clones, roughly 76% being singletons. CDR1 and CDR2 from the germline V gene are MNHEY and SVGAGI. The CDR3 runs 16 residues. Losses at the gene ends were 4 bases for V and 0 bases for J; bases not matched to a gene: 6. The chain links TRBV6-5 to TRBJ2-3, with 8 bases lining up with TRBD1. The TCR sequence derives from a woman older than 75 with active or convalescent COVID-19. Sequences were obtained from peripheral blood. The CDR3 DNA reads TGTGCCAGCAGTTTACAAAGGACAGGGAGCACAGATACGCAGTATTTT. As protein: CASSLQRTGSTDTQYF.